This entry features one T cell receptor (beta chain) sequence. Its specificity is not known. TCRdb's table, derived via immunoSEQ multiplex PCR, lists solely in-frame clones and lacks some. This table has 70,000 to 95,000 clones, roughly 93% appearing once. This sample was taken from a study of T cells in localized non-small cell lung cancer. The study, taken as a whole, reports: It was uninvolved adjacent lung that showed the highest T cell clonality, exceeding tumor. Adjacent lung was found to contain a median about 50 of the top 100 tumor clones.

This CDR3 region has 14 residues. In germline, CDR1 is MNHNY, CDR2 SVGAGI (reference sequence). Trimming took 2 bases from V and 8 from J, leaving 15 bases between them. The rearrangement links TRBV6-6 to TRBJ1-2; a weak D match, TRBD1 (5 bases). The clonotype comes from a woman aged 35 to 75 with stage II squamous cell lung carcinoma. Specimen: PBMCs, collected before any cancer treatment. The CDR3, as DNA: TGTGCCAGCAGTTACAAGGGGTTTACGGGGGGCTACACCTTC. Protein sequence: CASSYKGFTGGYTF.